Listed below are T cell receptor beta chains from one sample, sequenced in a study of T cells after yellow fever vaccination. Each CDR3 protein is one row after TCRdb ran MiXCR on the 5' RACE reads. The table has about 350,000 distinct CDR3 sequences, more than 9% seen once; the top ten hold roughly 18%. Material: PBMCs, obtained on the day of the first yellow fever vaccination. The receptors were sampled from a man between 18 and 35 years old who received the YFV17D yellow fever vaccine. Each CDR3 is given with its conserved first and last residue. A D gene is named only where the DNA matches it firmly. Size is stated for part of the rows, as once, few or many counts, or as a class when the clone is expanded.

DNA,CDR3,size,D,V,J
TGTGCCACCCTACTCCCCGGGGATTGCGAGCAGTACTTC,CATLLPGDCEQYF,NA,NA,TRBV6-4,TRBJ2-7
TGTGCCAGCAGCCAAGATTATACTAGCGGGGGCAATGAGCAGTTCTTC,CASSQDYTSGGNEQFF,many,TRBD2,TRBV14,TRBJ2-1
TGCGCCAGCAGAGACGGGACGCTCTACGAGCAGTACTTC,CASRDGTLYEQYF,NA,NA,TRBV10-2,TRBJ2-7
TGTGCCAGCAGCTTTCAGGTCTCTGGGGAGCTGTTTTTT,CASSFQVSGELFF,NA,NA,TRBV11-3,TRBJ2-2
TGCGCCAGCAGCTTGGCGGTAGCGGGAGGTGAGACCCAGTACTTC,CASSLAVAGGETQYF,NA,TRBD2,TRBV5-1,TRBJ2-5
TGTGCCAGCAGCCCTTACCTCGGGGAAAGCGAAAAACTGTTTTTT,CASSPYLGESEKLFF,many,NA,TRBV16,TRBJ1-4
TGCAGTGCTAGAGCAGGGGGCTCGAATTCACCCCTCCACTTT,CSARAGGSNSPLHF,few,TRBD1,TRBV20-1,TRBJ1-6
TGTGCCAGCAGCGACCGGGGGACAGGGATTTTGGACACTGAAGCTTTCTTT,CASSDRGTGILDTEAFF,few,TRBD1,TRBV12-3/TRBV12-4,TRBJ1-1
TGCGCCAGCAGCCGTGACGGCACAGGAACCTACGAGCAGTACTTC,CASSRDGTGTYEQYF,NA,NA,TRBV5-1,TRBJ2-7
TGCAGTGCTAGCGCCCGGGTTGGGGAGACCCAGTACTTC,CSASARVGETQYF,NA,NA,TRBV20-1,TRBJ2-5
TGTGCCAGCACTCCTGTCCCCGACAGGCATAGTAAGACCCAGTACTTC,CASTPVPDRHSKTQYF,many,NA,TRBV6-2/TRBV6-3,TRBJ2-5
TGCAGTGCCCAAACTAGCGGGGGAAGCACAGATACGCAGTATTTT,CSAQTSGGSTDTQYF,few,TRBD2,TRBV20-1,TRBJ2-3
TGCAGTGCTGACCCGGGACAGGGCATCAATGAGCAGTTCTTC,CSADPGQGINEQFF,NA,TRBD1,TRBV20-1,TRBJ2-1
TGTGCCAGCAGCTTAAGAGAACGGGGCGCAGATACGCAGTATTTT,CASSLRERGADTQYF,few,NA,TRBV11-2,TRBJ2-3
TGCGCCACCCCCCGTAGGCTAGCGGGGGCTCAAGAGACCCAGTACTTC,CATPRRLAGAQETQYF,NA,TRBD2,TRBV10-1,TRBJ2-5
TGCGCCAGCAGCTTTCTAGCGCAAAGCACAGATACGCAGTATTTT,CASSFLAQSTDTQYF,NA,NA,TRBV5-1,TRBJ2-3
TGCAGTGCTAGAGAGGGGGGTCTCCCTTATGGCTACACCTTC,CSAREGGLPYGYTF,NA,NA,TRBV20-1,TRBJ1-2
TGCGCCAGCAGCCAAGAGGCCGGACGCACAGATACGCAGTATTTT,CASSQEAGRTDTQYF,few,NA,TRBV4-1,TRBJ2-3
TGTGCCAGCAGCTTCTTCCGTGGGGGGCCAGATACGCAGTATTTT,CASSFFRGGPDTQYF,few,NA,TRBV7-9,TRBJ2-3
TGCAGTGCCCCATCGGGGGTAGAAAACTATGGCTACACCTTC,CSAPSGVENYGYTF,NA,NA,TRBV20-1,TRBJ1-2
TGCGCCAGCAGCTTCGGGACTAGCGGGGGGGCCACAGATACGCAGTATTTT,CASSFGTSGGATDTQYF,NA,TRBD2,TRBV5-1,TRBJ2-3
TGCGCCAGCAGCGCGGACGGATTTTCTAACTATGGCTACACCTTC,CASSADGFSNYGYTF,many,NA,TRBV5-1,TRBJ1-2
TGTGCCAGCAGTTACTTCACAGATACGCAGTATTTT,CASSYFTDTQYF,few,NA,TRBV6-2/TRBV6-3,TRBJ2-3
TGCAGTGCCAAGACAGGGGGCGGTAAAGGCTACACCTTC,CSAKTGGGKGYTF,NA,TRBD1,TRBV20-1,TRBJ1-2
TGTGCCAGCAGCCGACCCAGGGACTCCTACAATGAGCAGTTCTTC,CASSRPRDSYNEQFF,NA,NA,TRBV27,TRBJ2-1
TGTGCCAGCAGCTCCACGGTGGGGACGGCCGGGGAGCTGTTTTTT,CASSSTVGTAGELFF,many,NA,TRBV7-3,TRBJ2-2
TGTGCCAGCAGCTCTAGGGACAGCGCTGGAGATAGGGGAGGCTACACCTTC,CASSSRDSAGDRGGYTF,few,TRBD1,TRBV7-9,TRBJ1-2
TGCGCCAGCAGCTTGGGAGGGGACGCCTATAGCAATCAGCCCCAGCATTTT,CASSLGGDAYSNQPQHF,NA,NA,TRBV5-1,TRBJ1-5
TGTGCCAGCAGCGTCACGGTAGGAAATTCACCCCTCCACTTT,CASSVTVGNSPLHF,NA,NA,TRBV9,TRBJ1-6
TGTGCCATCAGTGAGGGGACAGCTATCTATGGCTACACCTTC,CAISEGTAIYGYTF,NA,TRBD1,TRBV10-3,TRBJ1-2
TGTGCCAGCAGCTTACGGGGGGCGAACACTGAAGCTTTCTTT,CASSLRGANTEAFF,NA,NA,TRBV7-2,TRBJ1-1
TGTGCCAGCAGTGATAGCGGGAATAGGCAAGAGACCCAGTACTTC,CASSDSGNRQETQYF,many,TRBD2,TRBV25-1,TRBJ2-5
TGCAGCGCAACGGGACAGGGGGAGACCCAGTACTTC,CSATGQGETQYF,NA,TRBD1,TRBV29-1,TRBJ2-5
TGTGCCAGCAGCTTAGGGACCCCCAGAGACTCACCCCTCCACTTT,CASSLGTPRDSPLHF,NA,NA,TRBV7-9,TRBJ1-6
TGTGCCATCGGACAGGGCAGGGATCAGCCCCAGCATTTT,CAIGQGRDQPQHF,NA,TRBD1,TRBV10-3,TRBJ1-5
TGTGCCAGCAGGTTTATTCAGGACACTGAAGCTTTCTTT,CASRFIQDTEAFF,few,NA,TRBV7-2,TRBJ1-1
TGTGCCACCTCAGGGGGCGCGGAGACCCAGTACTTC,CATSGGAETQYF,few,TRBD1,TRBV6-5,TRBJ2-5
TGTGCCAGCAGCTTTGGCAGCCCCAACTATGGCTACACCTTC,CASSFGSPNYGYTF,many,NA,TRBV7-2,TRBJ1-2
TGTGCCAGCAGCTTGGAGGTCACTGAAGCTTTCTTT,CASSLEVTEAFF,few,NA,TRBV5-5,TRBJ1-1
TGCGCCAGCAGCCAAGACAGGGGGCTGGCTACCGGGGAGCTGTTTTTT,CASSQDRGLATGELFF,few,TRBD1,TRBV4-3,TRBJ2-2
TGTGCCAGCAGCTTGAGAGGGACCTATGGCTACACCTTC,CASSLRGTYGYTF,few,NA,TRBV5-8,TRBJ1-2
TGTGCCAGCAGCTTAGAAGGTCTAACGGGCCCCGAGCAGTACTTC,CASSLEGLTGPEQYF,few,NA,TRBV7-6,TRBJ2-7
TGCAGTGCCCCCCCGGGGGGGGCCGCAGAGACCCAGTACTTC,CSAPPGGAAETQYF,NA,TRBD2,TRBV20-1,TRBJ2-5
TGTGCCAGCAGTTCCCATTTTGGAACTGGGGCCAACGTCCTGACTTTC,CASSSHFGTGANVLTF,few,NA,TRBV27,TRBJ2-6
TGTGCCAGTAGTAAGCGGGGGGGCCGGTCCTACAATGAGCAGTTCTTC,CASSKRGGRSYNEQFF,many,TRBD2,TRBV19,TRBJ2-1
TGCAGTGCTCCCCGAGCGGGGGAAACGAACACCGGGGAGCTGTTTTTT,CSAPRAGETNTGELFF,NA,TRBD2,TRBV20-1,TRBJ2-2
TGCAGTGCTAGTCGGGCGGGAGGCTACGAGCAGTACTTC,CSASRAGGYEQYF,NA,TRBD2,TRBV20-1,TRBJ2-7
TGTGCCAGCAGTTACTCGGCTAAGGGGCCTATCCCCGGGGAGCTGTTTTTT,CASSYSAKGPIPGELFF,few,NA,TRBV6-2/TRBV6-3,TRBJ2-2
TGTGCCAGCAGCCCGGGACAGGCGAAGAACACTGAAGCTTTCTTT,CASSPGQAKNTEAFF,few,TRBD1,TRBV4-2,TRBJ1-1
TGTGCCAGCAGCCCTGGGTCGGCGGGGGGCTACGAGCAGTACTTC,CASSPGSAGGYEQYF,NA,TRBD2,TRBV7-8,TRBJ2-7
TGTGCCAGCTCACCGTTGGGGAGCGGGGGGTCCCGCACAGATACGCAGTATTTT,CASSPLGSGGSRTDTQYF,few,TRBD2,TRBV18,TRBJ2-3
TGTGCCAGCTCACCATTATTCACCGGGGAGCTGTTTTTT,CASSPLFTGELFF,NA,NA,TRBV18,TRBJ2-2
TGTGCCAGCAGGATGCAGGGCACTGGAAACACCATATATTTT,CASRMQGTGNTIYF,NA,NA,TRBV2,TRBJ1-3
TGCAGCGTACGGGACCCTTACATCGACGTCCTGACTTTC,CSVRDPYIDVLTF,NA,NA,TRBV29-1,TRBJ2-6